The text below deals with one T cell receptor beta chain. This sample was included in a study of blood T cell repertoires in COVID-19. In the study overall: PBMCs, B-cell-depleted T cells, or T cells were the source of the cDNA or gDNA that made up the material.

TCRdb keeps only in-frame clones here, not all; method: immunoSEQ multiplex PCR. Found here are approximately 250,000 clones, 88% of them singletons; the top ten hold roughly 2.3%. Recruitment covered roughly 22 US areas and drew participants whose ages spanned about 18 to 90 years. After removal of 6 bases from V and 5 bases from J, the junction contained 21 bases not matched to a gene. Germline CDR1 is LGHNA and CDR2 is YSLEER. The CDR3 consists of 18 residues. The chain joins TRBV4-3 to TRBJ1-2, with 7 bases fitting TRBD1. The receptor was isolated from a woman aged 35 to 49 with acute COVID-19. Sequenced input: PBMCs or T cells enriched from blood (not recorded which). The CDR3 region is CASSLEVDRLSPLYGYTF. CDR3 DNA: TGCGCCAGCAGTTTAGAGGTGGACAGGCTTTCCCCTCTATATGGCTACACCTTC.